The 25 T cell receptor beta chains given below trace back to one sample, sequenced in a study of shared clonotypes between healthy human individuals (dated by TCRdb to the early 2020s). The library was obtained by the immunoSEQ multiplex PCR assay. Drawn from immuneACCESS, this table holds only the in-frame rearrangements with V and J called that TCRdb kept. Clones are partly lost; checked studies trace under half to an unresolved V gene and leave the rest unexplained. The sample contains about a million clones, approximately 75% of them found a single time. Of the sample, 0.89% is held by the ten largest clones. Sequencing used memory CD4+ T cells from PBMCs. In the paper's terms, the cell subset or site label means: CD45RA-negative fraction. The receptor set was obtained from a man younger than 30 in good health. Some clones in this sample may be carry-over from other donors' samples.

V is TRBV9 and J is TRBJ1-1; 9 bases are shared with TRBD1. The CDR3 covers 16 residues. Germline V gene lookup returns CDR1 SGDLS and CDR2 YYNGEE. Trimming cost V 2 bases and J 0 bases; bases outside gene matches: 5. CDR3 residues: CASSVSTGGMNTEAFF. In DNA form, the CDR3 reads TGTGCCAGCAGCGTTTCGACAGGGGGGATGAACACTGAAGCTTTCTTT.

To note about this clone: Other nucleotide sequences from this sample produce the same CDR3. The CDR3 loop reads CASSPSTDTQYF. The DNA of the CDR3 is TGTGCCAGCAGTCCTAGCACAGATACGCAGTATTTT. This rearrangement joins TRBV27 to TRBJ2-3; D uncertain. Germline V gives CDR1 MNHEY, CDR2 SMNVEV (reference sequence). The V and J ends lost 5 bases and 0 bases respectively, with 3 bases between them. The CDR3 contains 12 residues.

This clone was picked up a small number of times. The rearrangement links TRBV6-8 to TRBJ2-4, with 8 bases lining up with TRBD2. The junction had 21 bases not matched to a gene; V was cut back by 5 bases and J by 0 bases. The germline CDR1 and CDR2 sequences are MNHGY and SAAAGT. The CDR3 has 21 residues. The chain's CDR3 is CASSRGLAGSPPTLAKNIQYF. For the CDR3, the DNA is TGTGCCAGCAGTCGGGGGCTAGCGGGTTCCCCCCCAACCCTAGCCAAAAACATTCAGTACTTC.

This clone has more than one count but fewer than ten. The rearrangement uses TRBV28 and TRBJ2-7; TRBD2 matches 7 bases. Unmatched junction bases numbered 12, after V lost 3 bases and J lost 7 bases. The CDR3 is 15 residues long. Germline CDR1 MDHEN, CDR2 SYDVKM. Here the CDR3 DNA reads TGTGCCAGCAGTTTTACGGCGGGAGAAACGCGGGAGCAGTACTTC. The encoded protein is CASSFTAGETREQYF.

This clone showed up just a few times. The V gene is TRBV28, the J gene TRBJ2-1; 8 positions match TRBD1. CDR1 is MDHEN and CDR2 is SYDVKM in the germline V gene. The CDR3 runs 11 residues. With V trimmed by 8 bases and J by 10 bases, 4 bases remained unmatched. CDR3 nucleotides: TGTGCCAGCGCTCGGGACAGGGAGCAGTTCTTC. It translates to CASARDREQFF. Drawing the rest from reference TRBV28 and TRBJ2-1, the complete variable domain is DVKVTQSSRYLVKRTGEKVFLECVQDMDHENMFWYRQDPGLGLRLIYFSYDVKMKEKGDIPEGYSVSREKKERFSLILESASTNQTSMYLCASARDREQFFGPGTRLTVL.

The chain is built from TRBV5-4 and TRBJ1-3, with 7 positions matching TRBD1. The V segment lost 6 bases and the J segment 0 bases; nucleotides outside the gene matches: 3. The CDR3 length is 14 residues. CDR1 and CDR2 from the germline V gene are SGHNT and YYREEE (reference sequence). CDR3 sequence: CASNPGGSGNTIYF. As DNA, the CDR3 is TGTGCCAGCAACCCAGGGGGCTCTGGAAACACCATATATTTT.

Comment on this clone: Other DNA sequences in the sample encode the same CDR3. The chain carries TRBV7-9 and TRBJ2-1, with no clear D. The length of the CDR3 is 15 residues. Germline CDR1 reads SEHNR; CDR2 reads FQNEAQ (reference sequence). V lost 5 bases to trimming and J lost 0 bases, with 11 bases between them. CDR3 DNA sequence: TGTGCCAGCAGCCTAAGCCGTAGCTCCTACAATGAGCAGTTCTTC. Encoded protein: CASSLSRSSYNEQFF. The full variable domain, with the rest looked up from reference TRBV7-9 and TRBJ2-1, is DTGVSQNPRHKITKRGQNVTFRCDPISEHNRLYWYRQTLGQGPEFLTYFQNEAQLEKSRLLSDRFSAERPKGSFSTLEIQRTEQGDSAMYLCASSLSRSSYNEQFFGPGTRLTVL.

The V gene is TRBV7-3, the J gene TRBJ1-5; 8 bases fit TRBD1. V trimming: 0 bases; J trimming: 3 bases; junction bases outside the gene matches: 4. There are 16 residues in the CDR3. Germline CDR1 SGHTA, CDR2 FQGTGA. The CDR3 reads CASSLTADRANQPQHF. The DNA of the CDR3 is TGTGCCAGCAGCTTAACGGCGGACAGGGCCAATCAGCCCCAGCATTTT.

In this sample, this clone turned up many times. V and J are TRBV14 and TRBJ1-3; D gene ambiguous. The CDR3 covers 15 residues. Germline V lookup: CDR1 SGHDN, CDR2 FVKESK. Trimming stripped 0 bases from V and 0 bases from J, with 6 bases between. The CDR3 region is CASSQDDFSGNTIYF. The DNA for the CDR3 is TGTGCCAGCAGCCAAGACGACTTCTCTGGAAACACCATATATTTT.

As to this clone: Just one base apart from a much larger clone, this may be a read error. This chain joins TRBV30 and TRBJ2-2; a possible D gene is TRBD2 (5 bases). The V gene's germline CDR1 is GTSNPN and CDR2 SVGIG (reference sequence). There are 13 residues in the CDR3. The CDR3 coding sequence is TGTGCCTGGAGTGACCGGCGTGTCGGGGAGCTGCTTTTT. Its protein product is CAWSDRRVGELLF. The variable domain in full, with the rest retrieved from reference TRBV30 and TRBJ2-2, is SQTIHQWPATLVQPVGSPLSLECTVEGTSNPNLYWYRQAAGRGLQLLFYSVGIGQISSEVPQNLSASRPQDRQFILSSKKLLLSDSGFYLCAWSDRRVGELLFGEGSRLTVL.

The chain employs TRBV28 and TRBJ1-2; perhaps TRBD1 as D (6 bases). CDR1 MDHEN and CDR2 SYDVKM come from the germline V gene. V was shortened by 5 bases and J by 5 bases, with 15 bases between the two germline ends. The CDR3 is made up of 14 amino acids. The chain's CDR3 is CASSGAQGWYGYTF. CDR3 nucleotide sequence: TGTGCCAGCAGTGGAGCACAGGGTTGGTATGGCTACACCTTC.

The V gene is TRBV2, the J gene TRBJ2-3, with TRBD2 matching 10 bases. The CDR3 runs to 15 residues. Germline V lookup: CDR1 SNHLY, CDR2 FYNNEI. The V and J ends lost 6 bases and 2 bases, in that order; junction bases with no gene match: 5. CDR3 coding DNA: TGTGCCAGCAGGAGGACTAGCGGAAACACAGATACGCAGTATTTT. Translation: CASRRTSGNTDTQYF.

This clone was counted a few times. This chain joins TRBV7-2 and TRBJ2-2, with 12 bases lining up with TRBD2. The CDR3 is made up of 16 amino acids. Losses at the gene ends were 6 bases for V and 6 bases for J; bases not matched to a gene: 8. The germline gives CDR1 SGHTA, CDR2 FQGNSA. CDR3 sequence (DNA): TGTGCCAGCAGAGCTCCCTCTAGCGGGAGGGCCGGGGAGCTGTTTTTT. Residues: CASRAPSSGRAGELFF. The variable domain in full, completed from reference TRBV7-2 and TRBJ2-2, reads GAGVSQSPSNKVTEKGKDVELRCDPISGHTALYWYRQSLGQGLEFLIYFQGNSAPDKSGLPSDRFSAERTGGSVSTLTIQRTQQEDSAVYLCASRAPSSGRAGELFFGEGSRLTVL.

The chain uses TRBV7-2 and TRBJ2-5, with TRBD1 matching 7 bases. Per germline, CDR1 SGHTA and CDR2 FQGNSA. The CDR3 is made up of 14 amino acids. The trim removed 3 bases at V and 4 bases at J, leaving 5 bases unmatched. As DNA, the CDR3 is TGTGCCAGCAGCTTCAGACAGGGATCAGAGACCCAGTACTTC. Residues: CASSFRQGSETQYF.

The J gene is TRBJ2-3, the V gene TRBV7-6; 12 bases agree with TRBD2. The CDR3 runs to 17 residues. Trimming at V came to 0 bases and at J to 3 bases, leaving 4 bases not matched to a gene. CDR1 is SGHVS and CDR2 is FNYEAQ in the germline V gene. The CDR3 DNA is TGTGCCAGCAGCTTAGCCCAGACTAGCGGGAGAACAGATACGCAGTATTTT. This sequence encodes CASSLAQTSGRTDTQYF.

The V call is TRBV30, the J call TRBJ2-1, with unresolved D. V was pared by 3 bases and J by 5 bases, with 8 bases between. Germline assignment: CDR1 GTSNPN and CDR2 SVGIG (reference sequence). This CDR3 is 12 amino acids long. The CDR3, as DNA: TGTGCCTGGAGAGACACGAACAATGAGCAGTTCTTC. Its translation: CAWRDTNNEQFF.

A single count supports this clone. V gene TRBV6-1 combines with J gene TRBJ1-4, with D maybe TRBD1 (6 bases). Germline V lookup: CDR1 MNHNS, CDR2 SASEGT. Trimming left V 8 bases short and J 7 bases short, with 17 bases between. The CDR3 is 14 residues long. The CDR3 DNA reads TGTGCCAGCCGTAGGGGGTCGGATGGTGAAAAACTGTTTTTT. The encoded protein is CASRRGSDGEKLFF.

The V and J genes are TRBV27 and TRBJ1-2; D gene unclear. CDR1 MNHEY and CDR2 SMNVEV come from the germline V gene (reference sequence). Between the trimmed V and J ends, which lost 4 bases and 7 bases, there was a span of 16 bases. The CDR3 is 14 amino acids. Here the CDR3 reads CASSSRNFGFGYTF. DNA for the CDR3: TGTGCCAGCAGTTCCCGAAACTTTGGGTTTGGCTACACCTTC.

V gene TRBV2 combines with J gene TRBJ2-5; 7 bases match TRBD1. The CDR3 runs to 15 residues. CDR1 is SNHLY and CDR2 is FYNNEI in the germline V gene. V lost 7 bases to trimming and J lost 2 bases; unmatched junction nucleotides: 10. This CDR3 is CASKKNRDRQETQYF. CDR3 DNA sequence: TGTGCCAGCAAGAAAAACCGGGACAGACAAGAGACCCAGTACTTC.

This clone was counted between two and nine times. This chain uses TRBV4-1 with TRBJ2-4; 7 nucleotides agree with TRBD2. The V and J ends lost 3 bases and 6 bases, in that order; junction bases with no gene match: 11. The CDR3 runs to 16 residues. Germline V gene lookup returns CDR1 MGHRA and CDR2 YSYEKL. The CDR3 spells CASSQAPRGELNIQYF. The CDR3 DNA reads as TGCGCCAGCAGCCAGGCCCCCCGGGGGGAACTAAACATTCAGTACTTC.

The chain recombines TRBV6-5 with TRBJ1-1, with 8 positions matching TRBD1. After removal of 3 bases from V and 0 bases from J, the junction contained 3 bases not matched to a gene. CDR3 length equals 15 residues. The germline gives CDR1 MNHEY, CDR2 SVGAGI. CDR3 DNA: TGTGCCAGCAGTTATGCAGGGGGCGTGAACACTGAAGCTTTCTTT. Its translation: CASSYAGGVNTEAFF.

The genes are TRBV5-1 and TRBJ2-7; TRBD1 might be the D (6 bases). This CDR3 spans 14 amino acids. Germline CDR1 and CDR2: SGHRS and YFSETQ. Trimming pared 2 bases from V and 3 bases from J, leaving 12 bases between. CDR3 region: CASSFTGDNYEQYF. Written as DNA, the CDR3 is TGCGCCAGCAGCTTCACCGGGGACAACTACGAGCAGTACTTC.

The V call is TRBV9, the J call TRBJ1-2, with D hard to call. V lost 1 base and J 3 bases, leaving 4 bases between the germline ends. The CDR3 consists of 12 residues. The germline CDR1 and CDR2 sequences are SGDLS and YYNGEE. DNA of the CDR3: TGTGCCAGCAGCGTAACCGACTATGGCTACACCTTC. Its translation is CASSVTDYGYTF.

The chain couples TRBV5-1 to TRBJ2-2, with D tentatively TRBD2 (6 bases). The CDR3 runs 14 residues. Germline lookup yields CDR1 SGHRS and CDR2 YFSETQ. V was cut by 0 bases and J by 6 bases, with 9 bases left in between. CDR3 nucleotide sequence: TGCGCCAGCAGCTTGGTCGGGAGCCCCGGGGAGCTGTTTTTT. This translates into CASSLVGSPGELFF.

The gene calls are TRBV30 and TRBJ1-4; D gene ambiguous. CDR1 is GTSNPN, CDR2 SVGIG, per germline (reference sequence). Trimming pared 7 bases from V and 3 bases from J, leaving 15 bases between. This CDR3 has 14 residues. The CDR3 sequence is CAYTSRLSNEKLFF. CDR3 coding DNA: TGTGCCTACACTTCCAGACTATCTAATGAAAAACTGTTTTTT.